Below, 7 T cell receptor beta chains from the same sample are listed, as sequenced in a study of blood T cell repertoires in COVID-19. The table came from immunoSEQ multiplex PCR; TCRdb's copy has only in-frame clones and leaves some out. This table has some 30,000 clones, around 88% appearing once. Sequencing was performed on peripheral blood. The receptors were sampled from a woman in her 70s with active COVID-19.

The CDR3 nucleotides are TGTGCCAGCAGTTTGGCAATAGGCGGTTGGAGCAATCAGCCCCAGCATTTT. Amino acid sequence: CASSLAIGGWSNQPQHF. V gene TRBV28 combines with J gene TRBJ1-5; D is unclear. The CDR3 totals 17 residues. The V end was cut by 3 bases, the J end by 1 base, with 16 bases between. Germline V CDR1 and CDR2: MDHEN, SYDVKM.

This chain joins TRBV7-2 and TRBJ2-1, with no clear D. The CDR3 is 15 residues long. Looked up from germline, CDR1 is SGHTA and CDR2 is FQGNSA. Deletions cut 0 bases from V and 2 bases from J, with 8 bases between. The CDR3 sequence is CASSLAYSPYNEQFF. The CDR3 nucleotides are TGTGCCAGCAGCTTAGCCTACTCCCCCTACAATGAGCAGTTCTTC.

The gene calls are TRBV9 and TRBJ2-5; D gene uncertain. The CDR3 has 14 amino acids. Germline V gives CDR1 SGDLS, CDR2 YYNGEE. V lost 4 bases to trimming and J lost 7 bases, with 17 bases between them. The CDR3: CASSPQEVYGTQYF. In DNA form, the CDR3 reads TGTGCCAGCAGCCCCCAAGAGGTATACGGGACCCAGTACTTC.

This chain connects TRBV28 to TRBJ2-7, with 9 bases that match TRBD2. V shed 6 bases and J 1 base; nucleotides not matched to a gene: 10. The CDR3 loop spans 16 amino acids. Germline CDR1 is MDHEN and CDR2 is SYDVKM. The CDR3 DNA reads TGTGCCAGCAGCCCATCGGCTAGCGGGGCTTCCTACGAGCAGTACTTC. This sequence encodes CASSPSASGASYEQYF.

The chain uses TRBV2 and TRBJ2-6, with a tentative D call TRBD1 (6 bases). Germline values: CDR1 SNHLY, CDR2 FYNNEI. Between the trimmed V and J ends, which lost 8 bases and 0 bases, there was a span of 14 bases. The CDR3 spans 16 residues. The CDR3 sequence: CASGRDKSSGANVLTF. DNA of the CDR3: TGTGCCAGCGGCCGGGACAAAAGCTCTGGGGCCAACGTCCTGACTTTC.

The DNA of the CDR3 is TGTGCCAGCAGTTACTCAGCCCCGCGATCTGGAAACACCATATATTTT. Encoded protein: CASSYSAPRSGNTIYF. The chain has TRBV6-5 and TRBJ1-3; D uncertain. Between the trimmed V and J ends, which lost 0 bases and 1 base, there was a span of 10 bases. The CDR3 runs 16 residues. Germline-derived CDR1 and CDR2 are MNHEY and SVGAGI.

The rearrangement uses TRBV19 and TRBJ2-5; TRBD2 matches 7 bases. Germline CDR1 and CDR2: LNHDA and SQIVND (reference sequence). The CDR3 has 13 amino acids. Trimming at V came to 10 bases and at J to 0 bases, leaving 5 bases not matched to a gene. The CDR3 reads CATKRGNQETQYF. The CDR3 DNA follows: TGTGCCACCAAGCGGGGAAACCAAGAGACCCAGTACTTC.